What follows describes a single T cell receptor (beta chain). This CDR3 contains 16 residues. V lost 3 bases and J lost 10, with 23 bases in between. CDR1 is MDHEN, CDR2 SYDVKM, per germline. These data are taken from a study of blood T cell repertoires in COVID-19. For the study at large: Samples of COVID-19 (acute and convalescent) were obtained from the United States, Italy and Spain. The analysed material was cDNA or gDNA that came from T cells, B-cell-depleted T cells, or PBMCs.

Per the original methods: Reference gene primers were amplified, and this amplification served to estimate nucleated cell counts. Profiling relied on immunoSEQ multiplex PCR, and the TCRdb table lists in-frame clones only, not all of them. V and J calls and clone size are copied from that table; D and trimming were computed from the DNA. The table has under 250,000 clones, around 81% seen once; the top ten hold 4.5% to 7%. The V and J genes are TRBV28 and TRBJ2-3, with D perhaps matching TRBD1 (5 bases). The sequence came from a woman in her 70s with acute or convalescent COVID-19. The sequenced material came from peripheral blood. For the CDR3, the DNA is TGTGCCAGCAGTTTGGGGCTAGGAAGTTCCCCTGGCGCGCAGTATTTT. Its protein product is CASSLGLGSSPGAQYF.